This TCR beta chain emerged from a study of blood T cell repertoires in COVID-19. Background on the study: Researchers got acute and convalescent COVID-19 samples from the United States, Italy and Spain.

Per the original data handling: Estimated nucleated cell counts came from reference gene primer amplification. Profiling relied on immunoSEQ multiplex PCR, and the TCRdb table lists in-frame clones only, not all of them. V, J and clone size reflect that table, while D and trimming were determined from the DNA. The table shows about 370,000 clones, with around 92% occurring only once. During active infection, Seattle patients enrolled and were then monitored through disease. CDR1 is DFQATT, CDR2 SNEGSKA, per germline (reference sequence). The CDR3 sequence is 16 residues long. J lost 3 bases, V lost 3 bases, and 11 bases had no gene match.

The clonotype originates from a woman aged 25 to 39 with COVID-19, enrolled during active disease. The source material was peripheral blood. V gene TRBV20-1 combines with J gene TRBJ2-1; TRBD1 matches at 7 bases. CDR3 protein: CSASPDTGQFYNEQFF. CDR3 coding DNA: TGCAGTGCTAGTCCGGATACGGGACAGTTCTACAATGAGCAGTTCTTC.